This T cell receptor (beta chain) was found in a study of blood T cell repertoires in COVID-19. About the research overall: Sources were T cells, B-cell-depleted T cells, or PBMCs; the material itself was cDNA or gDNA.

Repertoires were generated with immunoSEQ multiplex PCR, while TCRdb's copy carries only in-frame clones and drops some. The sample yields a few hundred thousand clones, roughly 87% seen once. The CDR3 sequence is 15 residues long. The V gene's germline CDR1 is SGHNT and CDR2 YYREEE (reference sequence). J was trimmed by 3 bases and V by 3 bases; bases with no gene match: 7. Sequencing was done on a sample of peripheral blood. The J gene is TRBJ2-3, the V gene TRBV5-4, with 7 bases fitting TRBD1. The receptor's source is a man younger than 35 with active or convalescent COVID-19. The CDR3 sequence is CASSSQGLVTDTQYF. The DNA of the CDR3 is TGTGCCAGCAGCTCACAGGGGCTCGTGACAGATACGCAGTATTTT.